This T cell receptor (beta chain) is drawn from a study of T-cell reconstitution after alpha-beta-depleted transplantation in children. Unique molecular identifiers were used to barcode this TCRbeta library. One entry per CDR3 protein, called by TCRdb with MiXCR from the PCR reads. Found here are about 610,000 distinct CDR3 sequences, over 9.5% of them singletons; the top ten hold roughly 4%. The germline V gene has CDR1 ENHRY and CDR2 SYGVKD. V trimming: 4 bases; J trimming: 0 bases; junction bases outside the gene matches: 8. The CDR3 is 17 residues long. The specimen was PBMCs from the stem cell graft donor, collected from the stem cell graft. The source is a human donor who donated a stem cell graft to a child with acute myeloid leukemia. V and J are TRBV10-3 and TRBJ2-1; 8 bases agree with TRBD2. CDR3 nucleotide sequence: TGTGCCATCAGTGTGAGTAGCGGGGTAAGCTCCTACAATGAGCAGTTCTTC. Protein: CAISVSSGVSSYNEQFF.